Listed here are 8 T cell receptor beta chains from one sample, sequenced in a study of cytomegalovirus exposure and HLA in healthy donors (dated by TCRdb to between 2016 and 2019). The library was prepared using the immunoSEQ multiplex PCR assay. The multiplex PCR relied on a mix of 60 forward primers for TCR Vbeta segments and 13 reverse primers for TCR Jbeta segments. TCRdb took over this immuneACCESS table, retaining in-frame rearrangements with V and J assigned. Such tables are incomplete; in checked studies, under half of the missing clones stem from an unresolved V gene, and the remainder is unexplained. In this sample the table shows some 140,000 clones, about 76% of which occur a single time. The ten top clones hold approximately 2.8% of the sample. The sequenced material came from PBMCs. The receptors were sampled from a female donor in good health and CMV-seronegative.

The rearrangement joins TRBV6-5 to TRBJ2-2, with D tentatively TRBD1 (6 bases). The V gene lost 10 bases and the J gene lost 4 bases, with 16 bases spanning the gap. Germline V gives CDR1 MNHEY, CDR2 SVGAGI. This CDR3 is built from 14 residues. The CDR3, as DNA: TGTGCCACCACTACAGGGTCGGGCACCGGGGAGCTGTTTTTT. Translation: CATTTGSGTGELFF.

This clone was recorded a few times. This chain links TRBV7-2 with TRBJ2-7, with 12 positions matching TRBD2. The ends lost 10 bases at V and 7 bases at J; junction bases unmatched: 11. CDR3 length: 14 residues. Germline CDR1 and CDR2: SGHTA and FQGNSA. The CDR3 bases are TGTGCCACTCAAGGGGGACTAGCGGGTGGTGAGCAGTACTTC. Its protein product is CATQGGLAGGEQYF.

This clone came up once. V usage is TRBV9 and J usage is TRBJ2-5; the match to TRBD2 covers 7 bases. There are 14 residues in the CDR3. Germline CDR1 and CDR2: SGDLS and YYNGEE. Germline trimming cut 10 bases from V and 5 bases from J; bases unmatched to any gene: 14. The CDR3 spells CASGGGVGYETQYF. In DNA form, the CDR3 reads TGTGCCTCCGGTGGGGGGGTGGGCTATGAGACCCAGTACTTC.

The rearrangement uses TRBV5-1 and TRBJ2-2, with 7 bases identical to TRBD1. This CDR3 has 14 amino acids. With V trimmed by 4 bases and J by 1 base, 1 base remained unmatched. Germline-derived CDR1 and CDR2 are SGHRS and YFSETQ. DNA for the CDR3: TGCGCCAGCAGCGGACAGGTGAACACCGGGGAGCTGTTTTTT. Translated: CASSGQVNTGELFF.

The genes are TRBV4-1 and TRBJ2-3; the match to TRBD2 covers 7 bases. Trimming took 4 bases from V and 6 from J; bases not matched to a gene: 19. There are 18 residues in the CDR3. Germline CDR1 reads MGHRA; CDR2 reads YSYEKL. DNA of the CDR3: TGCGCCAGCAGCCTGACCGTCACTCCTAGCGGCCCTGGGGATACGCAGTATTTT. Translated, it gives CASSLTVTPSGPGDTQYF.

The CDR3 sequence is CASSLRATGPYEQYF. CDR3 coding DNA: TGTGCCAGCAGCTTACGGGCCACAGGTCCCTACGAGCAGTACTTC. The V and J genes are TRBV13 and TRBJ2-7; D is possibly TRBD1 (5 bases). Trimming stripped 2 bases from V and 2 bases from J, with 13 bases between. The CDR3 is 15 amino acids. Germline assignment: CDR1 PRHDT and CDR2 FYEKMQ (reference sequence).

This chain joins TRBV5-1 and TRBJ1-3; D is possibly TRBD1 (5 bases). The germline gives CDR1 SGHRS, CDR2 YFSETQ. This CDR3 is 13 amino acids long. The germline V and J ends were trimmed by 3 bases and 1 base, with 5 bases remaining between them. CDR3 protein: CASSSGSGNTIYF. CDR3 nucleotides: TGCGCCAGCAGCTCAGGGTCTGGAAACACCATATATTTT.

This chain links TRBV9 with TRBJ2-3; TRBD2 aligns across 7 bases. The trim removed 3 bases at V and 2 bases at J, leaving 6 bases unmatched. Looked up from germline, CDR1 is SGDLS and CDR2 is YYNGEE. There are 15 residues in the CDR3. CDR3 loop: CASSAASGITDTQYF. The CDR3 DNA reads TGTGCCAGCAGCGCGGCCAGCGGGATCACAGATACGCAGTATTTT.